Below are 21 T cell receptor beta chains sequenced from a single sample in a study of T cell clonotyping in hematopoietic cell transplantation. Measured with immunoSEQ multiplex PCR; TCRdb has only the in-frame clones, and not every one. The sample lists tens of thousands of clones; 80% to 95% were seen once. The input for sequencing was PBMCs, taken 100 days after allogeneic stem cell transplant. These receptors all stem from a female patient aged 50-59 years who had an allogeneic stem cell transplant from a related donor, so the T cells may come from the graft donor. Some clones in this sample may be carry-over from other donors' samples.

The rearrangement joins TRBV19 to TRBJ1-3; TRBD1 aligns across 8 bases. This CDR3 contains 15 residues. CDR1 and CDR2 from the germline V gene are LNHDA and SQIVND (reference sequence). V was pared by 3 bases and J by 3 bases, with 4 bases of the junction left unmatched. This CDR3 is CASSIVRGLGNTIYF. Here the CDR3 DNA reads TGTGCCAGTAGTATTGTCAGGGGGCTTGGAAACACCATATATTTT. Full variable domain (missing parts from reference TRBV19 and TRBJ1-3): DGGITQSPKYLFRKEGQNVTLSCEQNLNHDAMYWYRQDPGQGLRLIYYSQIVNDFQKGDIAEGYSVSREKKESFPLTVTSAQKNPTAFYLCASSIVRGLGNTIYFGEGSWLTVV.

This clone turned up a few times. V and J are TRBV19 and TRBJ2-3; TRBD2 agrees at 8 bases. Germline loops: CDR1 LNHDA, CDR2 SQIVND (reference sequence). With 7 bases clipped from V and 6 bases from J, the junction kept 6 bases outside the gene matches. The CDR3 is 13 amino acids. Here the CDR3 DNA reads TGTGCCAGTACGTCTAGCGGGTCCGATACGCAGTATTTT. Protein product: CASTSSGSDTQYF.

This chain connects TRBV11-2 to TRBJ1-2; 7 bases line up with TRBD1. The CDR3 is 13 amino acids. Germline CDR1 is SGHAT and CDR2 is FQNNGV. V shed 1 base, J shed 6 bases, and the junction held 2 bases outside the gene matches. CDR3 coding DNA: TGTGCCAGCAGCTTAGTCGACAGGGATGGCTACACCTTC. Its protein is CASSLVDRDGYTF.

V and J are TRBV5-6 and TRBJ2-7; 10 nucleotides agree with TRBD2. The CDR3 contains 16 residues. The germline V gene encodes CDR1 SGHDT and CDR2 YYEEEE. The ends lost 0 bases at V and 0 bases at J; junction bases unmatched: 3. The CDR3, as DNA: TGTGCCAGCAGCTTGGGAGCGGGGGGGTTCTCCTACGAGCAGTACTTC. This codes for CASSLGAGGFSYEQYF.

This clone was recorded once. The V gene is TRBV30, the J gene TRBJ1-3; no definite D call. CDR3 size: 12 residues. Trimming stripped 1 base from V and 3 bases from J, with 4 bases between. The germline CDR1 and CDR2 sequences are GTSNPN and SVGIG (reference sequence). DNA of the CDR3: TGTGCCTGGAGTGGAGGTGGAAACACCATATATTTT. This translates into CAWSGGGNTIYF.

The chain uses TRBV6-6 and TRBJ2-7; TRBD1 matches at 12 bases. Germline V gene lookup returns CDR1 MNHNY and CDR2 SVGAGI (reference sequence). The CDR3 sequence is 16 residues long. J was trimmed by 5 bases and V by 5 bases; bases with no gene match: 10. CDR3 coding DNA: TGTGCCAGCAGTAGTTTAGGGGACAGGGGGCCCAACGAGCAGTACTTC. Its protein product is CASSSLGDRGPNEQYF.

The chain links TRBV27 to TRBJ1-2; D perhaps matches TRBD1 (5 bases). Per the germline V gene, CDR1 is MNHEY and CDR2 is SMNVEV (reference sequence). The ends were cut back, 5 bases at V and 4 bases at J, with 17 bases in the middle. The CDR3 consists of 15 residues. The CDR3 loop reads CASSEGTDGTYGYTF. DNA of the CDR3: TGTGCCAGCAGTGAGGGGACCGACGGTACCTATGGCTACACCTTC.

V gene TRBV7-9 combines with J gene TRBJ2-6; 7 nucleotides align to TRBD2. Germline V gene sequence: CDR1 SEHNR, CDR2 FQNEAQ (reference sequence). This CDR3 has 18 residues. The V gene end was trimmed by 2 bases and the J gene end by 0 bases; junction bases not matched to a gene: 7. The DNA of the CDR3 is TGTGCCAGCAGCTTAATGGCGGGGGTCCTCTCTGGGGCCAACGTCCTGACTTTC. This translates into CASSLMAGVLSGANVLTF. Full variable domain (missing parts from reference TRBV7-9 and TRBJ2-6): DTGVSQNPRHKITKRGQNVTFRCDPISEHNRLYWYRQTLGQGPEFLTYFQNEAQLEKSRLLSDRFSAERPKGSFSTLEIQRTEQGDSAMYLCASSLMAGVLSGANVLTFGAGSRLTVL.

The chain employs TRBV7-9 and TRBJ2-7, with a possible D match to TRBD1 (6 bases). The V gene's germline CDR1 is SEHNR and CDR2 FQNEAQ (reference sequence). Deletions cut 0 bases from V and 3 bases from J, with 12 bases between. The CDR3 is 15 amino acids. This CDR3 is CASSLAGTKGYEQYF. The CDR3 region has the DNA TGTGCCAGCAGCTTAGCTGGGACAAAGGGCTACGAGCAGTACTTC. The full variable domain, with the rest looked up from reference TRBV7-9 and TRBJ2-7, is DTGVSQNPRHKITKRGQNVTFRCDPISEHNRLYWYRQTLGQGPEFLTYFQNEAQLEKSRLLSDRFSAERPKGSFSTLEIQRTEQGDSAMYLCASSLAGTKGYEQYFGPGTRLTVT.

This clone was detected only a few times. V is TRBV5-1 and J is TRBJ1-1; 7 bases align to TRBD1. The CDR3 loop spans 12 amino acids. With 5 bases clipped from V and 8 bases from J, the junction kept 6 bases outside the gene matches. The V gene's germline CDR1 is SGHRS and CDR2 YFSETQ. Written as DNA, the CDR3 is TGCGCCAGCAGGGGACAGACGCTAGAAGCTTTCTTT. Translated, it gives CASRGQTLEAFF.

CDR3 bases: TGTGCCAGTAGTATGGCCGGGACAGACTATGGCTACACCTTC. It specifies CASSMAGTDYGYTF. The rearrangement joins TRBV19 to TRBJ1-2; TRBD1 aligns across 7 bases. The CDR3 loop spans 14 amino acids. The germline CDR1 and CDR2 sequences are LNHDA and SQIVND (reference sequence). V dropped 3 bases and J dropped 3; count of bases not matched to a gene: 4. Using reference TRBV19 and TRBJ1-2 for the parts outside the CDR3, the full variable domain is DGGITQSPKYLFRKEGQNVTLSCEQNLNHDAMYWYRQDPGQGLRLIYYSQIVNDFQKGDIAEGYSVSREKKESFPLTVTSAQKNPTAFYLCASSMAGTDYGYTFGSGTRLTVV.

CDR3: CASRRGGTEAFF. CDR3 coding DNA: TGTGCCTCGAGACGGGGGGGCACTGAAGCTTTCTTT. The chain is built from TRBV30 and TRBJ1-1; a possible D gene is TRBD1 (5 bases). Trimming removed 7 bases at V and 4 bases at J, with 13 bases between. The length of the CDR3 is 12 residues. The germline CDR1 and CDR2 sequences are GTSNPN and SVGIG (reference sequence).

CDR3 sequence reads: CASSLDSMTNTGELFF. The DNA for the CDR3 is TGTGCCAGCAGTTTAGACAGCATGACCAATACCGGGGAGCTGTTTTTT. The chain has TRBV2 and TRBJ2-2, with D tentatively TRBD1 (5 bases). Trimming took off 5 bases at V and 5 bases at J, with 18 bases between the two ends. This CDR3 has 16 residues. The germline V gene has CDR1 SNHLY and CDR2 FYNNEI.

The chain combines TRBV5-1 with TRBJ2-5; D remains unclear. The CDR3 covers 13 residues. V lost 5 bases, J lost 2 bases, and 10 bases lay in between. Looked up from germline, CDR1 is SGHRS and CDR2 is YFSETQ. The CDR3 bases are TGCGCCAGCAGACTTGAAGGACAAGAGACCCAGTACTTC. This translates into CASRLEGQETQYF.

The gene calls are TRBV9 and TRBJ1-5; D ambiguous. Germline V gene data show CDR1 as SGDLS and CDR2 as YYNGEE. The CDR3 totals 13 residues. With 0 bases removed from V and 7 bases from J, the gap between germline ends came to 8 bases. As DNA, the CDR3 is TGTGCCAGCAGCGTAGATGGCGCACAGCCCCAGCATTTT. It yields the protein CASSVDGAQPQHF.

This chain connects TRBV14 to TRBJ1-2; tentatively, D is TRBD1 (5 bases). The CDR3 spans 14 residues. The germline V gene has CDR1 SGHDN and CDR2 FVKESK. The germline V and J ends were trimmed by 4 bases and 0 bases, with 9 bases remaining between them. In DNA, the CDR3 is TGTGCCAGCAGCCTCCGACAGACTAACTATGGCTACACCTTC. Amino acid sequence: CASSLRQTNYGYTF.

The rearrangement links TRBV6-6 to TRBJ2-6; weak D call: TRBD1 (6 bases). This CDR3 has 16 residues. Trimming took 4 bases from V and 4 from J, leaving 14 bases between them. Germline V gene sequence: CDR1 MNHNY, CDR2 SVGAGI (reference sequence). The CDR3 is CASSSLQGTGANVLTF. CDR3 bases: TGTGCCAGCAGTTCCCTACAGGGAACAGGGGCCAACGTCCTGACTTTC.

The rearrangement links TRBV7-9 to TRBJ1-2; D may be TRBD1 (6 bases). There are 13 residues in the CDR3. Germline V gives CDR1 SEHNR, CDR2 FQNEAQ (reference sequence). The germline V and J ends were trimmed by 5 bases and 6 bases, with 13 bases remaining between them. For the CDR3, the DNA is TGTGCCAGCAGCCGAGGGGGGGGAGATGGCTACACCTTC. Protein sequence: CASSRGGGDGYTF.

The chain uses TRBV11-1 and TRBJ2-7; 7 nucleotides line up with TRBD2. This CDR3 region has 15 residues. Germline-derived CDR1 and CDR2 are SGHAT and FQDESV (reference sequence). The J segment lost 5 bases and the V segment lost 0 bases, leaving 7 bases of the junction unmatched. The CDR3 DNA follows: TGTGCCAGCAGCTTAGCGAGGGGAGGGACCAACGAGCAGTACTTC. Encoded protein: CASSLARGGTNEQYF.

The CDR3 here is CASLSPATQYF. CDR3 nucleotides: TGTGCCTCCTTGAGCCCGGCGACCCAGTACTTC. The V call is TRBV30, the J call TRBJ2-5; D is unresolved. V lost 7 bases to trimming and J lost 7 bases, with 13 bases between them. In germline, CDR1 is GTSNPN, CDR2 SVGIG (reference sequence). This CDR3 contains 11 residues.

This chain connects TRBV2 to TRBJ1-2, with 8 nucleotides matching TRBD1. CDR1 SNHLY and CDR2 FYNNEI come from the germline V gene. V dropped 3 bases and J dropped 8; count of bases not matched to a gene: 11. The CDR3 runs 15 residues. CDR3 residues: CASSERQGLAEGYTF. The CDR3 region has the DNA TGTGCCAGCAGTGAGAGACAGGGGCTGGCAGAAGGCTACACCTTC.